This T cell receptor (beta chain) stems from a study of a mutant IDH1 vaccine in newly diagnosed glioma (dated by TCRdb to the early 2020s). Regarding the research as a whole: Across visits V03 through V10, patients got a total of eight vaccinations, given in weeks 1, 3, 5, 7, 11, 15, 19 and 23. Vaccination began 4-6 weeks after radiotherapy alone, or alongside temozolomide cycles in the chemotherapy-containing groups. Of the 25 to 40 treated patients, approximately 62% were male and about 40% were female, and the mean age was roughly 40 years. Prior to enrollment, standard therapy consisting of radiotherapy alone, temozolomide alone, or radiochemotherapy with temozolomide had been administered to patients, with the combination being received by most patients. Peripheral blood samples were drawn at six visits, namely V03 (baseline), V05, V07, V10, V12 and V13. Longitudinal TCRB deep sequencing was done for 25 treated patients, wherever samples were available for exploratory analyses. Overall study outcomes, separate from this receptor: No apparent relationship was observed between pseudoprogression and alterations in the top peripheral T cell clonotypes detected by TCRB sequencing. Selection of PBMC samples for TCRB deep sequencing was based on availability. Vaccine-induced immune responses across multiple MHC alleles were detected in over 80% of patients. According to the authors, sample limitations meant that analyses of patient blood samples could not be reproduced.

Library construction relied on the immunoSEQ multiplex PCR assay. Rearranged TCR beta chain sequences were amplified with the hsTCRB Kit following the manufacturer's protocol. Sequencing of TCRB libraries was carried out on an Illumina MiSeq. As for the authors' bioinformatics: Demultiplexing, trimming and gene mapping were performed with the kit vendor's proprietary platform. What TCRdb holds here is the immuneACCESS table cut down to in-frame rearrangements. Part of the clones is not present; checked against another copy, under half of the missing clones reflect an unresolved V gene, and the others are unexplained. V, J and clone size reflect that table, while D and trimming were determined from the DNA. In all, the sample holds 40,000 or so clones, and approximately 84% of those were seen once. Of the sample, around 2.5% falls within the top ten clones. The intended sense of this specimen's time point label: week 23, last vaccination. Each vaccine dose was 300 ug of a 20-mer mutant IDH1 peptide in Montanide, given subcutaneously with topical imiquimod. All donors had newly diagnosed IDH1-mutant astrocytomas of WHO grade 3 or 4 that showed loss of nuclear ATRX. The samples were drawn from NOA16, a multicentre, single-arm, open-label phase I trial in Germany that tested a mutant IDH1 peptide vaccine in humans for the first time. Genomic DNA for TCRB sequencing was extracted from EDTA blood using the DNeasy Blood and Tissue Kit.

In regard to this clone: Its antigen is not yet known. Base qualities were left out, and no much larger clone turns up one base away.

V sheds 0 bases and J sheds 1 base, leaving 7 bases between their ends. CDR1 and CDR2, looked up from the germline V gene (reference sequence), are LNHNV and YYDKDF. Its CDR3 holds 14 amino acids, cysteine through phenylalanine. The sequence is cut down to CDR3 DNA, 42 bases in frame from base 1. The input for sequencing was PBMCs, taken from a glioma patient whose treatment included an IDH1 peptide vaccine. Recombination linked TRBV15 to TRBJ2-7; D gene: possibly TRBD2, on 5 matching bases. The TCR sequence derives from a woman aged 18-35 years with glioma. Some clones in this sample may be carry-over from other donors' samples. The nucleotide sequence is TGTGCCACCAGCAGAGAGCGCGGGTCCTACGAGCAGTACTTC. This is translated as CATSRERGSYEQYF.